This entry describes one T cell receptor (beta chain). Profiled with immunoSEQ multiplex PCR; TCRdb holds only in-frame clones, not every one. Among under 400,000 clones listed, over 75% were seen once. Trimming stripped 3 bases from V and 1 base from J, with 9 bases between. Germline CDR1 reads KGHDR; CDR2 reads SFDVKD. The CDR3 loop spans 15 amino acids. The data originate from a study of blood T cell repertoires in COVID-19. What was sequenced was peripheral blood. This sequence was found in a woman in her thirties with COVID-19, enrolled during active disease. The chain is built from TRBV24-1 and TRBJ1-5; D gene unclear. DNA of the CDR3: TGTGCCACCAGTGATGGAGGGATCAGCAATCAGCCCCAGCATTTT. This sequence encodes CATSDGGISNQPQHF.